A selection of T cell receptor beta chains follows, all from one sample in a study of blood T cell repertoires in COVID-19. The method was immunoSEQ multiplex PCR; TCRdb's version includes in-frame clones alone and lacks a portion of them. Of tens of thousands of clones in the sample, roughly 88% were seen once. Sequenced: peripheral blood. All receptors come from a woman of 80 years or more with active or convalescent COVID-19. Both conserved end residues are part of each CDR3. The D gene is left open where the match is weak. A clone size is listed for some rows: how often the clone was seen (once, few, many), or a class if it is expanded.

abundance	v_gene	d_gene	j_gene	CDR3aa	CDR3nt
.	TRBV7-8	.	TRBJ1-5	CASSLGRSTLSNQPQHF	TGTGCCAGCAGCTTAGGCAGGTCTACCCTTAGCAATCAGCCCCAGCATTTT
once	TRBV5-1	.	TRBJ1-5	CASSRDGQPNQPQHF	TGCGCCAGCAGCCGCGATGGACAGCCTAATCAGCCCCAGCATTTT
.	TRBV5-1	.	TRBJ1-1	CASRTGNTEAFF	TGCGCCAGCAGGACAGGGAACACTGAAGCTTTCTTT
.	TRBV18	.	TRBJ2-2	CASSPRVSGTNTGELFF	TGTGCCAGCTCACCACGGGTTTCGGGAACGAACACCGGGGAGCTGTTTTTT
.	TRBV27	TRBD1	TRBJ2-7	CASSSIWGQDNPYEQYF	TGTGCCAGCAGTTCAATCTGGGGACAGGATAATCCCTACGAGCAGTACTTC
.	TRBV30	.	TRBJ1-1	CACPGQANTEAFF	TGTGCCTGCCCGGGACAAGCGAACACTGAAGCTTTCTTT
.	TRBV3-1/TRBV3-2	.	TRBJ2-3	CASSLNGETQYF	TGTGCCAGCAGCCTCAACGGTGAGACGCAGTATTTT
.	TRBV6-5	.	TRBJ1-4	CASSYSGARGEKLFF	TGTGCCAGCAGTTACTCGGGGGCCAGGGGTGAAAAACTGTTTTTT
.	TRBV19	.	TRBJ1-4	CASSIRGEKLFF	TGTGCCAGTAGTATCCGGGGAGAAAAACTGTTTTTT
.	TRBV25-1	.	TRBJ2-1	CASSDRVVGNNEQFF	TGTGCCAGCAGTGATCGGGTGGTCGGTAACAATGAGCAGTTCTTC
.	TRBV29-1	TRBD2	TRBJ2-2	CSARRGWTSGSSGELFF	TGCAGCGCCCGGAGGGGTTGGACTAGCGGGAGTTCTGGGGAGCTGTTTTTT
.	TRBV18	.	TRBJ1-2	CASSPTFANYGYTF	TGTGCCAGCTCACCCACCTTCGCGAACTATGGCTACACCTTC
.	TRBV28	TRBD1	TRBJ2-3	CASSPRQGFSTDTQYF	TGTGCCAGCAGTCCTCGACAGGGATTTAGCACAGATACGCAGTATTTT
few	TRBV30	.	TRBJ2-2	CAWTQRGTGELFF	TGTGCCTGGACCCAACGCGGCACCGGGGAGCTGTTTTTT
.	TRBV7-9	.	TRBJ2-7	CASSLPGLRIYEQYF	TGTGCCAGCAGCTTGCCAGGACTACGGATCTACGAGCAGTACTTC
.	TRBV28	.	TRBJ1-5	CASSLWAGLTNQPQHF	TGTGCCAGCAGTTTATGGGCGGGACTGACGAATCAGCCCCAGCATTTT
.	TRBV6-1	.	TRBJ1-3	CASSEARSGSGNTIYF	TGTGCCAGCAGTGAAGCGCGGTCCGGCTCTGGAAACACCATATATTTT
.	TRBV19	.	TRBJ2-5	CASSTRMRGGALGETQYF	TGTGCCAGTAGTACCCGGATGAGGGGGGGAGCCCTTGGGGAGACCCAGTACTTC
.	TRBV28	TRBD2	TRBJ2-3	CASSTKRLGGGYGDTQYF	TGTGCCAGCAGCACCAAGCGCCTAGGCGGGGGGTATGGAGATACGCAGTATTTT
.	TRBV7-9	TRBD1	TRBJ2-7	CASSLGWTGDSYEQYF	TGTGCCAGCAGCTTAGGGTGGACAGGGGACTCCTACGAGCAGTACTTC
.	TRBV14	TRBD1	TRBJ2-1	CASSAKQGPPYNEQFF	TGTGCCAGCAGCGCTAAACAGGGGCCCCCATACAATGAGCAGTTCTTC
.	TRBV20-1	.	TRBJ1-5	CSASVDGENQPQHF	TGCAGTGCTAGTGTTGACGGGGAGAATCAGCCCCAGCATTTT
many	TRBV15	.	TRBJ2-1	CATSSRGITYNEQFF	TGTGCCACCAGCAGCCGGGGAATCACTTACAATGAGCAGTTCTTC
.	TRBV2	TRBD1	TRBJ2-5	CASSYLRTGSGETQYF	TGTGCCAGCAGTTATCTTAGGACAGGTTCGGGCGAGACCCAGTACTTC
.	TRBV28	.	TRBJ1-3	CATLGDLAGNTIYF	TGTGCCACTTTAGGGGATTTGGCTGGAAACACCATATATTTT
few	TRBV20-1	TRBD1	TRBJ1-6	CSASRTGREGNSPLHF	TGCAGTGCTAGTAGGACAGGGAGAGAAGGTAATTCACCCCTCCACTTT
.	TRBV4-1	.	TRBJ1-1	CASSQETDRMNTEAFF	TGCGCCAGCAGCCAAGAGACCGACAGGATGAACACTGAAGCTTTCTTT
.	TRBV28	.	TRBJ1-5	CASSVPRGVSQPQHF	TGTGCCAGCAGTGTCCCCCGGGGAGTAAGTCAGCCCCAGCATTTT
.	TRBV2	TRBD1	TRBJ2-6	CASRDRGAGANVLTF	TGTGCCAGCAGGGACAGGGGGGCTGGGGCCAACGTCCTGACTTTC
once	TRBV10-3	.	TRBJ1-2	CAISEDPGAGEGGYTF	TGTGCCATCAGTGAGGACCCGGGGGCGGGGGAAGGGGGCTACACCTTC
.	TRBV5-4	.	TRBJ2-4	CASSAGQPNIQYF	TGTGCCAGCAGCGCAGGACAGCCAAACATTCAGTACTTC
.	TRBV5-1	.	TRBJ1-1	CASSLEIGQSNTEAFF	TGCGCCAGCAGCTTGGAGATAGGACAGTCTAACACTGAAGCTTTCTTT
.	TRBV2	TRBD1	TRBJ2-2	CASRQGAVYPTGELFF	TGTGCCTCCAGACAGGGGGCGGTTTATCCCACCGGGGAGCTGTTTTTT